The T cell receptor (beta chain) described here comes from a study of human T cells and chemical hapten exposure. This clonotype was seen more than once but under ten times. Its antigen is undetermined. Stated time point: pre-sensitization, week 0. Treatment indicated: therapeutic diphenylcyclopropenone sensitization with weekly scalp DPC. Study conclusions and caveats: Compared to controls, expanded TCRs made significantly more large clusters of similar CDR3s. Having alopecia, donors may respond immunologically unlike healthy people.

The library attached unique molecular identifiers to individual cDNA molecules. From the RACE reads, TCRdb called clonotypes with MiXCR, one entry per CDR3 protein. The sample lists around 250,000 distinct CDR3 sequences, about 9.4% seen once, with 2.3% in the top ten. V dropped 2 bases and J dropped 5 bases, with 9 bases sitting between them. The germline CDR1 and CDR2 sequences are MNHEY and SVGEGT. The CDR3 extends over 14 amino acids. This sequence originates from a woman aged 40-49 years with alopecia areata. Some clones in this sample may be carry-over from other donors' samples. The genes are TRBV6-2 or TRBV6-3 and TRBJ2-2; no firm D call. Sequences were derived from whole blood, sampled in connection with sensitization to the hapten diphenylcyclopropenone (DPC). The CDR3 loop reads CASSYGRRTGELFF. The CDR3 DNA is TGTGCCAGCAGTTACGGCCGGCGGACCGGGGAGCTGTTTTTT.